This passage covers 20 T cell receptor beta chains from one sample sequenced in a study of OX40 agonist ivuxolimab in advanced cancers. Libraries were prepared by immunoSEQ multiplex PCR; TCRdb keeps only in-frame clonotypes and omits some of them. The data contain tens of thousands of clones, 89% of them singletons. The specimen was CD4+ or CD8+ T cells sorted from blood, collected in a trial of the OX40 agonist ivuxolimab. These receptor sequences come from an adult with an advanced solid tumor such as melanoma, head and neck, liver or kidney cancer.

The CDR3 DNA reads as TGCGCCAGCAGCCAAGGACCCAACTCTGGGGCCAACGTCCTGACTTTC. It specifies CASSQGPNSGANVLTF. The chain links TRBV4-1 to TRBJ2-6; no clear D. This CDR3 region has 16 residues. Per the germline V gene, CDR1 is MGHRA and CDR2 is YSYEKL. With 1 base removed from V and 0 bases from J, the gap between germline ends came to 7 bases.

V usage is TRBV19 and J usage is TRBJ1-5, with D possibly TRBD1 on 6 matching bases. Per the germline V gene, CDR1 is LNHDA and CDR2 is SQIVND (reference sequence). With 1 base removed from V and 0 bases from J, the gap between germline ends came to 10 bases. This CDR3 comprises 16 residues. The CDR3 DNA sequence: TGTGCCAGTAGTATAGCCGGACAGACTAGCAATCAGCCCCAGCATTTT. Translating it yields CASSIAGQTSNQPQHF.

The gene calls are TRBV27 and TRBJ1-2; D not resolved. Trimming cost V 2 bases and J 0 bases, with 22 bases left between them. This CDR3 is built from 19 residues. Germline V CDR1 and CDR2: MNHEY, SMNVEV (reference sequence). The CDR3 DNA follows: TGTGCCAGCAGTTTAACGGGGTGGGCAGCATCCTTAGCTAACTATGGCTACACCTTC. Its protein is CASSLTGWAASLANYGYTF.

The chain has TRBV28 and TRBJ1-2, with no clear D. The germline V gene encodes CDR1 MDHEN and CDR2 SYDVKM. Trimming left V 1 base short and J 2 bases short, with 8 bases between. This CDR3 spans 14 amino acids. DNA of the CDR3: TGTGCCAGCAGTTTATCCGCAGTCAACTATGGCTACACCTTC. Translating it yields CASSLSAVNYGYTF.

The V and J genes are TRBV7-9 and TRBJ2-5, with D hard to call. Trimming pared 3 bases from V and 2 bases from J, leaving 4 bases between. This CDR3 has 12 amino acids. Germline V gene data show CDR1 as SEHNR and CDR2 as FQNEAQ (reference sequence). The CDR3 reads CASSFAQETQYF. In DNA, the CDR3 is TGTGCCAGCAGCTTTGCTCAAGAGACCCAGTACTTC.

The chain employs TRBV6-6 and TRBJ2-7; 12 bases agree with TRBD1. Trimming removed 8 bases from V and 1 base from J; junction bases left unmatched: 6. The CDR3 covers 15 residues. Germline CDR1 MNHNY, CDR2 SVGAGI (reference sequence). This CDR3 is CASAGTGGASYEQYF. The CDR3 nucleotides are TGTGCCAGCGCCGGGACAGGGGGCGCGTCCTACGAGCAGTACTTC.

This chain uses TRBV5-4 with TRBJ2-5; D gene ambiguous. V lost 0 bases and J 2 bases, leaving 5 bases between the germline ends. CDR1 is SGHNT and CDR2 is YYREEE in the germline V gene (reference sequence). This CDR3 is built from 13 residues. The CDR3 protein is CASSLGQQETQYF. The DNA of the CDR3 is TGTGCCAGCAGCTTGGGGCAGCAAGAGACCCAGTACTTC.

The gene calls are TRBV5-4 and TRBJ2-2; tentative D call: TRBD2 (5 bases). Germline CDR1 reads SGHNT; CDR2 reads YYREEE (reference sequence). Trimming removed 0 bases from V and 4 bases from J, with 10 bases in between. This CDR3 is built from 15 residues. The CDR3 nucleotides read TGTGCCAGCAGCTTGGGACGGGGTCCCACCGGGGAGCTGTTTTTT. It yields the protein CASSLGRGPTGELFF. Together with reference TRBV5-4 and TRBJ2-2, the CDR3 gives the full variable domain: ETGVTQSPTHLIKTRGQQVTLRCSSQSGHNTVSWYQQALGQGPQFIFQYYREEENGRGNFPPRFSGLQFPNYSSELNVNALELDDSALYLCASSLGRGPTGELFFGEGSRLTVL.

The chain has TRBV28 and TRBJ1-4; D unresolved. This CDR3 is built from 18 residues. Between the trimmed V and J ends, which lost 2 bases and 8 bases, there was a span of 24 bases. The germline CDR1 and CDR2 sequences are MDHEN and SYDVKM. In DNA form, the CDR3 reads TGTGCCAGCAGTTTAGAGTTTTGGGCACCGACGGAGAGGGAAAAACTGTTTTTT. Its protein is CASSLEFWAPTEREKLFF.

V usage is TRBV19 and J usage is TRBJ2-1; TRBD1 matches 8 bases. CDR1 and CDR2 from the germline V gene are LNHDA and SQIVND (reference sequence). This CDR3 is 13 amino acids long. V lost 5 bases to trimming and J lost 6 bases; unmatched junction nucleotides: 3. This CDR3 is CASSPGQANEQFF. In DNA, the CDR3 is TGTGCCAGTAGTCCGGGACAGGCCAATGAGCAGTTCTTC. Filled out from reference TRBV19 and TRBJ2-1, the complete variable domain reads DGGITQSPKYLFRKEGQNVTLSCEQNLNHDAMYWYRQDPGQGLRLIYYSQIVNDFQKGDIAEGYSVSREKKESFPLTVTSAQKNPTAFYLCASSPGQANEQFFGPGTRLTVL.

The chain recombines TRBV7-6 with TRBJ1-2; 8 bases line up with TRBD1. CDR3 length: 15 amino acids. The ends lost 4 bases at V and 8 bases at J; junction bases unmatched: 12. Germline V gives CDR1 SGHVS, CDR2 FNYEAQ. The CDR3, as DNA: TGTGCCAGCAGCTCCGGCCCATGGACAGGGAGCGGCTACACCTTC. The encoded protein is CASSSGPWTGSGYTF.

The V and J genes are TRBV28 and TRBJ2-3; a weak D match, TRBD1 (5 bases). The V gene's germline CDR1 is MDHEN and CDR2 SYDVKM. CDR3 size: 15 residues. The V end lost 5 bases, the J end lost 1 base, and 13 bases lay between the germline ends. CDR3 sequence reads: CASSLDTFGTDTQYF. The CDR3 nucleotides read TGTGCCAGCAGTCTGGACACCTTCGGCACAGATACGCAGTATTTT.

The chain links TRBV5-1 to TRBJ1-5; 9 nucleotides match TRBD1. The CDR3 is 14 amino acids. Unmatched junction bases numbered 4, after V lost 4 bases and J lost 5 bases. CDR1 is SGHRS and CDR2 is YFSETQ in the germline V gene. The CDR3 spells CASSPDRGDQPQHF. The CDR3 DNA reads TGCGCCAGCAGCCCGGACAGGGGCGATCAGCCCCAGCATTTT. Supplemented by reference TRBV5-1 and TRBJ1-5, the full variable domain reads KAGVTQTPRYLIKTRGQQVTLSCSPISGHRSVSWYQQTPGQGLQFLFEYFSETQRNKGNFPGRFSGRQFSNSRSEMNVSTLELGDSALYLCASSPDRGDQPQHFGDGTRLSIL.

Relative to its sample, this clone is medium-sized. The gene calls are TRBV6-6 and TRBJ1-2; D not certain. The germline V gene encodes CDR1 MNHNY and CDR2 SVGAGI (reference sequence). The CDR3 sequence is 11 residues long. Trimming took off 6 bases at V and 8 bases at J, with 10 bases between the two ends. The CDR3, as DNA: TGTGCCAGCAGGAGGGAGGCGGGCTACACCTTC. Protein sequence: CASRREAGYTF.

This chain uses TRBV4-2 with TRBJ2-3, with D possibly TRBD1 on 5 matching bases. The V end lost 5 bases, the J end lost 1 base, and 13 bases lay between the germline ends. CDR1 is LGHNA and CDR2 is YNFKEQ in the germline V gene. The CDR3 sequence is 15 residues long. The CDR3: CASSTKGVGTDTQYF. As DNA, the CDR3 is TGTGCCAGCAGCACCAAAGGGGTGGGCACAGATACGCAGTATTTT.

V is TRBV5-4 and J is TRBJ1-2; 8 nucleotides align to TRBD1. The CDR3 length is 16 residues. Germline V gene lookup returns CDR1 SGHNT and CDR2 YYREEE (reference sequence). Germline trimming cut 2 bases from V and 7 bases from J; bases unmatched to any gene: 13. The CDR3 loop is CASSLPPGQGTAGYTF. CDR3 nucleotides: TGTGCCAGCAGCTTACCCCCCGGACAGGGAACCGCTGGCTACACCTTC.

The gene calls are TRBV6-1 and TRBJ1-5, with D uncertain. There are 13 residues in the CDR3. Per germline, CDR1 MNHNS and CDR2 SASEGT. The V and J ends lost 7 bases and 3 bases respectively, with 10 bases between them. The CDR3 spells CASTPRNNQPQHF. CDR3 in DNA: TGTGCCAGCACCCCCAGAAACAATCAGCCCCAGCATTTT.

This chain joins TRBV19 and TRBJ2-3, with 15 bases fitting TRBD2. CDR1 LNHDA and CDR2 SQIVND come from the germline V gene (reference sequence). The CDR3 extends over 16 amino acids. Losses at the gene ends were 5 bases for V and 3 bases for J; bases not matched to a gene: 3. This chain's CDR3 is CASSRTSGRVTDTQYF. Written as DNA, the CDR3 is TGTGCCAGTAGTCGGACTAGCGGGAGGGTAACAGATACGCAGTATTTT.

V gene TRBV7-9 combines with J gene TRBJ1-3; D unclear. Germline values: CDR1 SEHNR, CDR2 FQNEAQ (reference sequence). The CDR3 runs to 15 residues. Trimming removed 1 base from V and 2 bases from J, with 9 bases in between. CDR3 coding DNA: TGTGCCAGCAGCTTAGGAGATCCTGCTGGAAACACCATATATTTT. Translation: CASSLGDPAGNTIYF.

V and J are TRBV9 and TRBJ1-2; the D gene is possibly TRBD1 (6 bases). With 4 bases removed from V and 11 bases from J, the gap between germline ends came to 24 bases. Germline assignment: CDR1 SGDLS and CDR2 YYNGEE. The CDR3 extends over 15 amino acids. The CDR3 nucleotides are TGTGCCAGCAGCCCACAAGTGGACAGCTTCAGCGTTTACACCTTC. Protein sequence: CASSPQVDSFSVYTF. Variable domain in full (rest from reference TRBV9 and TRBJ1-2): DSGVTQTPKHLITATGQRVTLRCSPRSGDLSVYWYQQSLDQGLQFLIQYYNGEERAKGNILERFSAQQFPDLHSELNLSSLELGDSALYFCASSPQVDSFSVYTFGSGTRLTVV.